The present entry profiles one T cell receptor (beta chain) with its context. The data are from a study of blood T cell repertoires in COVID-19. Germline lookup yields CDR1 MRHNA and CDR2 SNTAGT. V lost 8 bases and J lost 5, with 12 bases in between. The CDR3 covers 12 residues. Generated by immunoSEQ multiplex PCR, the TCRdb table keeps only in-frame clones and is missing some. Altogether fewer than 70,000 clones are present, 80% to 90% being singletons, with the ten largest covering 2% to 2.5%. Sequencing input: peripheral blood. The receptor was derived from a human donor in a cohort sampled during active COVID-19. This chain joins TRBV6-4 and TRBJ2-5; a weak D match, TRBD1 (6 bases). CDR3 bases: TGTGCCAGCTACGGGACAAGGGAGACCCAGTACTTC. As protein: CASYGTRETQYF.